The 10 T cell receptor beta chains given below trace back to one sample, sequenced in a study of T cell responses to AZD1222 COVID-19 vaccine. This table comes from immunoSEQ multiplex PCR, and its TCRdb copy is limited to in-frame clones, with some not included. This table has about 140,000 clones, 88% appearing once. Sequenced material: peripheral blood, taken on day 0 of AZD1222 vaccination. These receptors all come from an adult in good health.

This clone came up once. The chain employs TRBV15 and TRBJ2-7; D uncertain. CDR1 is LNHNV, CDR2 YYDKDF, per germline (reference sequence). CDR3 size: 13 residues. The V end lost 6 bases, the J end lost 0 bases, and 9 bases lay between the germline ends. The CDR3 DNA is TGTGCCACCAGTCCGGGTCTCTCCTACGAGCAGTACTTC. Translation gives CATSPGLSYEQYF.

The gene calls are TRBV7-2 and TRBJ2-7; a weak D match, TRBD2 (5 bases). V gave up 3 bases and J gave up 1 base, with 10 bases separating them. This CDR3 comprises 14 residues. Per the germline V gene, CDR1 is SGHTA and CDR2 is FQGNSA. The CDR3 loop reads CASSFPSGSYEQYF. Written as DNA, the CDR3 is TGTGCCAGCAGCTTCCCCAGCGGTTCCTACGAGCAGTACTTC.

The chain employs TRBV12-3 or TRBV12-4 and TRBJ2-7; D remains ambiguous. With 7 bases removed from V and 4 bases from J, the gap between germline ends came to 11 bases. The CDR3 spans 12 residues. CDR3 loop: CASTFTGYEQYF. CDR3 sequence (DNA): TGTGCCAGCACCTTCACTGGGTACGAGCAGTACTTC.

The chain joins TRBV28 to TRBJ1-5; D uncertain. The V and J ends lost 7 bases and 3 bases respectively, with 7 bases between them. The CDR3 loop spans 12 amino acids. Germline V gene data show CDR1 as MDHEN and CDR2 as SYDVKM. The CDR3 loop is CASKDTNQPQHF. The CDR3 nucleotides are TGTGCCAGCAAAGACACCAATCAGCCCCAGCATTTT.

V gene TRBV19 combines with J gene TRBJ2-6; 11 nucleotides line up with TRBD2. The germline gives CDR1 LNHDA, CDR2 SQIVND (reference sequence). J was trimmed by 2 bases and V by 5 bases; bases with no gene match: 8. The CDR3 covers 18 residues. The CDR3 DNA reads TGTGCCAGTAGTGCCCGGGGTAGCGGGAGGGCTGGGGCCAACGTCCTGACTTTC. Encoded protein: CASSARGSGRAGANVLTF.

V and J are TRBV5-1 and TRBJ1-1; 11 nucleotides line up with TRBD1. Germline CDR1 is SGHRS and CDR2 is YFSETQ. The CDR3 is 17 residues long. The trim removed 0 bases at V and 5 bases at J, leaving 9 bases unmatched. The CDR3 spells CASSLVVVGTGGTEAFF. The DNA for the CDR3 is TGCGCCAGCAGCTTGGTGGTAGTCGGGACAGGGGGGACTGAAGCTTTCTTT.

The genes are TRBV15 and TRBJ1-2; a possible D gene is TRBD1 (6 bases). The V gene's germline CDR1 is LNHNV and CDR2 YYDKDF (reference sequence). V was trimmed by 1 base and J by 4 bases, leaving 10 bases between them. The length of the CDR3 is 14 residues. The CDR3 sequence is CATSRGGGGYGYTF. The CDR3 DNA is TGTGCCACCAGCAGAGGCGGGGGCGGCTATGGCTACACCTTC.

V usage is TRBV6-6 and J usage is TRBJ1-1, with 8 bases identical to TRBD1. CDR1 is MNHNY, CDR2 SVGAGI, per germline (reference sequence). The length of the CDR3 is 17 residues. V gave up 6 bases and J gave up 3 bases; unmatched junction bases: 15. The CDR3 reads CASRRVTGGGADTEAFF. The CDR3 DNA reads TGTGCCAGCAGACGAGTTACAGGGGGAGGTGCGGACACTGAAGCTTTCTTT.

This chain joins TRBV11-3 and TRBJ2-7, with D possibly TRBD2 on 5 matching bases. V lost 1 base to trimming and J lost 9 bases, with 13 bases between them. Germline V CDR1 and CDR2: SGHNT, YENEEA. This CDR3 is built from 13 residues. The CDR3 sequence: CASSLGPLGVQYF. The CDR3 DNA reads TGTGCCAGCAGCTTAGGCCCGTTGGGAGTGCAGTACTTC.

This rearrangement joins TRBV18 to TRBJ2-1; TRBD2 aligns across 8 bases. Trimming cost V 0 bases and J 6 bases; bases outside gene matches: 10. CDR1 is KGHSH and CDR2 is LQKENI in the germline V gene. This CDR3 region has 17 residues. The CDR3 spells CASSPPTGTRSSNEQFF. The CDR3 bases are TGTGCCAGCTCACCACCAACCGGGACTAGGAGTAGCAATGAGCAGTTCTTC.